This T cell receptor (beta chain) was observed in a study of blood T cell repertoires in COVID-19 (dated by TCRdb to the early 2020s). General notes on the study: Samples from collaborators originated in the United States, Italy and Spain and spanned both the acute and convalescent phases of COVID-19. Sample metadata almost always included a de-identified subject ID, COVID-19 status, age in years and sex. Where available, HLA class I and class II types were taken from metadata supplied by the sample provider and were not determined by assay-based typing. The dataset comprised deeply sampled blood TCRbeta repertoires from subjects exposed to, actively infected with, or recovered from COVID-19. The samples were drawn from two sources: the first 160 participants of the ongoing ImmuneRACE study, and fewer than 1,500 subjects contributed by 6 global collaborators. The material from the prospective study consisted of cDNA or gDNA derived from T cells, B-cell-depleted T cells, or PBMCs. The repertoires were released in a freely available public database intended as a resource for research on the immune response to SARS-CoV-2. Paper-wide results and their limitations: Clinical and demographic metadata were provided uncurated, with the amount varying by source and participant.

Collaborating institutions collected whole blood in K2EDTA tubes following their own protocols. Collaborator samples were shipped for TCRbeta analysis as frozen whole blood, isolated PBMCs, or DNA extracted from either sample type. The immunoSEQ Assay, a bias-controlled multiplex PCR, was used to amplify TCRbeta CDR3 regions from genomic DNA. In the authors' own workflow: Nucleated cell counts per sample were estimated from amplification of reference gene primers within the assay. To quantify the absolute abundance of each unique TCRbeta CDR3 rearrangement, sequence reads were collapsed and filtered. For each sample, productive Simpson clonality was calculated as the square root of Simpson's diversity index over productive rearrangements. Imported from immuneACCESS, the table was reduced by TCRdb to in-frame sequences with V and J called. These copies leave out some clones; in studies compared against another copy, an unresolved V gene accounts for under half, and the cause of the remainder is not known. The D gene and trimming were derived from the DNA, and the V and J assignments and clone size from that table. For this sample the table gives 95,000 to 150,000 clones, of which roughly 69% were detected only once. The ten most abundant clones make up 2% to 2.5% of the sample.

The table lists this clone with a count of one. Its antigen remains unidentified. Per-base quality was not reported, and no clone a single base away is much larger than it. Per the germline V gene, SGHRS is the CDR1 and YFSETQ is the CDR2. V is cut by 0 bases and J by 15 bases, and the space between the germline ends is 16 bases. Including cysteine and phenylalanine, the CDR3 has 13 amino acids. Only the CDR3 DNA stays, 39 bases, in frame from base 1. This TCR derives from a woman aged 70-85 years with acute or convalescent COVID-19. The rearranged chain carries TRBV5-1 and TRBJ2-1; TRBD2 is a weak D gene call, 5 bases matching. The specimen sequenced was peripheral blood. The bases are TGCGCCAGCAGCTTGGCGTCGGACTCCCCACGGTTCTTC. It translates as CASSLASDSPRFF.